Given below is one T cell receptor (beta chain) in context. The record originates from a study of blood T cells in healthy people across ages. Staff drew ten milliliters of peripheral blood from each donor. With 3 bases clipped from V and 5 bases from J, the junction kept 9 bases outside the gene matches. The CDR3 runs 15 residues. With a J-beta primer mix and a sample-barcoded 5' primer, a second PCR ran about 7 to 12 cycles. Carrying 12 random nucleotides, a template-switch adaptor labeled each individual cDNA molecule. TCRdb analysed the 5' RACE reads with MiXCR anew, one entry per CDR3 protein. Here the sample spans about 800,000 distinct CDR3 sequences, 35% to 50% being singletons.

The clonotype originates from a man older than 75 in good health. This rearrangement joins TRBV12-3 or TRBV12-4 to TRBJ1-2; 7 bases agree with TRBD1. Material for sequencing was blood. The CDR3 DNA reads TGTGCCAGCAGTTTCACGAGAGGGGGCGGGTATGGCTACACCTTC. Protein product: CASSFTRGGGYGYTF.